This T cell receptor (beta chain) was documented in a study of blood T cell repertoires in COVID-19. Source study methods: For nucleated cells, counts were estimated from reference gene primer amplification. Repertoires were generated with immunoSEQ multiplex PCR, while TCRdb's copy carries only in-frame clones and drops some. That table is the source of V, J and clone size, and D and trimming were worked out from the DNA. Of under 100,000 clones in the sample, 80% to 95% were seen once. Germline loops: CDR1 MNHEY, CDR2 SVGEGT. The V end was cut by 4 bases, the J end by 3 bases, with 13 bases between. This CDR3 is 15 amino acids long.

The clonotype comes from a woman aged 60-75 years with active COVID-19. The specimen was peripheral blood. The J gene is TRBJ1-5, the V gene TRBV6-2 or TRBV6-3; D gene uncertain. CDR3 protein: CASSFTGEPNQPQHF. The CDR3 DNA reads TGTGCCAGCAGTTTCACCGGGGAACCCAATCAGCCCCAGCATTTT.